One and the same sample provided the 29 T cell receptor beta chains below, sequenced in a study of blood T cells in healthy people across ages. Through a sample-barcoded 5' primer and a J-beta primer mix, a second PCR was run for roughly 6 to 11 cycles. TCRdb re-called the 5' RACE reads through MiXCR, storing one row per CDR3 protein. Among 540,000 or so distinct CDR3 sequences, approximately 30% were seen once, and the ten largest hold around 18%. Material for sequencing was blood. The receptors stem from an older woman in good health.

This clonotype has a handful of counts. This chain links TRBV3-1 with TRBJ2-7, with a possible D match to TRBD2 (6 bases). The CDR3 consists of 15 residues. The ends were cut back, 5 bases at V and 2 bases at J, with 16 bases in the middle. From germline, CDR1 is LGHDT and CDR2 YNNKEL (reference sequence). CDR3 DNA sequence: TGTGCCAGCAGCGCGTGGGACTCCTCAACCTACGAGCAGTACTTC. Translated, it gives CASSAWDSSTYEQYF.

V usage is TRBV29-1 and J usage is TRBJ2-3; D perhaps matches TRBD1 (5 bases). The length of the CDR3 is 13 residues. CDR1 is SQVTM and CDR2 is ANQGSEA in the germline V gene. Trimming pared 7 bases from V and 0 bases from J, leaving 11 bases between. In nucleotides, the CDR3 is TGCAGCGCAAGGACACCTAGCACAGATACGCAGTATTTT. Amino acids: CSARTPSTDTQYF.

Many counts were recorded for this clonotype. The V gene is TRBV18, the J gene TRBJ2-1, with 15 bases fitting TRBD2. Trimming cost V 6 bases and J 9 bases; bases outside gene matches: 6. The CDR3 runs to 15 residues. Germline assignment: CDR1 KGHSH and CDR2 LQKENI. The CDR3 is CASSRTSGGAGEQFF. In DNA form, the CDR3 reads TGTGCCAGCTCCCGGACTAGCGGGGGGGCAGGTGAGCAGTTCTTC.

The chain joins TRBV20-1 to TRBJ1-3; D is perhaps TRBD1 (6 bases). CDR3 length: 16 amino acids. V shed 3 bases and J shed 0 bases, with 15 bases lying between them. Germline assignment: CDR1 DFQATT and CDR2 SNEGSKA (reference sequence). The CDR3 bases are TGCAGTGCTAGCCAGATGGGAGGGGGCTCTGGAAACACCATATATTTT. Amino acids: CSASQMGGGSGNTIYF.

This clonotype was detected a few times. The V call is TRBV12-5, the J call TRBJ2-1, with a tentative D call TRBD1 (5 bases). CDR1 and CDR2 from the germline V gene are LGHNT and FRNRAP. This CDR3 is built from 12 residues. V was trimmed by 6 bases and J by 7 bases, leaving 10 bases between them. The CDR3 sequence: CASGPQGNEQFF. The CDR3, as DNA: TGTGCTAGTGGCCCCCAGGGAAATGAGCAGTTCTTC. The full variable domain, rest sourced from reference TRBV12-5 and TRBJ2-1, is DARVTQTPRHKVTEMGQEVTMRCQPILGHNTVFWYRQTMMQGLELLAYFRNRAPLDDSGMPKDRFSAEMPDATLATLKIQPSEPRDSAVYFCASGPQGNEQFFGPGTRLTVL.

The chain is built from TRBV12-3 or TRBV12-4 and TRBJ2-1; D possibly matches TRBD1 or TRBD2 (5 bases each). V was shortened by 7 bases and J by 7 bases, with 14 bases between the two germline ends. The CDR3 is 13 amino acids. CDR3 protein: CASMGPAANEQFF. CDR3 DNA: TGTGCCAGCATGGGACCCGCTGCAAATGAGCAGTTCTTC.

This clonotype was picked up a small number of times. V usage is TRBV5-1 and J usage is TRBJ1-1; D might be TRBD1 (6 bases). Per germline, CDR1 SGHRS and CDR2 YFSETQ. Between the trimmed V and J ends, which lost 3 bases and 3 bases, there was a span of 12 bases. The CDR3 covers 14 residues. The CDR3 DNA reads as TGCGCCAGCAGCTCTTCGGACAGATACACTGAAGCTTTCTTT. This encodes CASSSSDRYTEAFF.

The gene calls are TRBV20-1 and TRBJ1-6, with TRBD1 matching over 7 bases. The germline V gene encodes CDR1 DFQATT and CDR2 SNEGSKA (reference sequence). V lost 2 bases and J lost 1; bases outside the gene matches: 2. The CDR3 length is 15 residues. The CDR3 DNA reads as TGCAGTGCTAGACCCAGGGGGTCCTATAATTCACCCCTCCACTTT. Protein sequence: CSARPRGSYNSPLHF.

The CDR3 DNA is TGCAGTGCTAGGAAGGGGTCCGATTCACCCCTCCACTTT. Amino acids: CSARKGSDSPLHF. The gene calls are TRBV20-1 and TRBJ1-6; tentative D call: TRBD1 (5 bases). V was trimmed by 3 bases and J by 8 bases, leaving 11 bases between them. There are 13 residues in the CDR3. Germline CDR1 is DFQATT and CDR2 is SNEGSKA (reference sequence).

This clonotype has more than one count but fewer than ten. This chain uses TRBV5-1 with TRBJ2-5; 13 nucleotides align to TRBD2. This CDR3 region has 15 residues. The V segment lost 2 bases and the J segment 5 bases; nucleotides outside the gene matches: 3. CDR1 is SGHRS, CDR2 YFSETQ, per germline. This CDR3 reads CASSFGTSGDETQYF. CDR3 nucleotides: TGCGCCAGCAGCTTCGGGACTAGCGGGGACGAGACCCAGTACTTC.

This clonotype came up a few times. V is TRBV20-1 and J is TRBJ1-2, with 9 bases lining up with TRBD1. Germline V gene data show CDR1 as DFQATT and CDR2 as SNEGSKA (reference sequence). V was clipped by 5 bases and J by 6 bases; unmatched bases: 4. There are 12 residues in the CDR3. CDR3 in amino acids: CSALDRGDGYTF. The CDR3 bases are TGCAGTGCTCTGGACAGGGGAGATGGCTACACCTTC.

This chain joins TRBV20-1 and TRBJ2-7; tentative D call: TRBD2 (6 bases). The germline V and J ends were trimmed by 0 bases and 2 bases, with 14 bases remaining between them. The CDR3 has 15 residues. In germline, CDR1 is DFQATT, CDR2 SNEGSKA (reference sequence). CDR3 region: CSARDGGEITYEQYF. The CDR3 nucleotides read TGCAGTGCTAGAGACGGGGGTGAAATTACCTACGAGCAGTACTTC.

This clonotype was picked up a small number of times. This chain links TRBV20-1 with TRBJ2-5; a possible D gene is TRBD1 (6 bases). Germline CDR1 and CDR2: DFQATT and SNEGSKA (reference sequence). V lost 5 bases to trimming and J lost 2 bases, with 12 bases between them. The CDR3 has 13 amino acids. CDR3 protein: CSALGQLQETQYF. The CDR3 DNA sequence: TGCAGTGCTTTAGGACAGCTACAAGAGACCCAGTACTTC.

The CDR3 DNA follows: TGTGCCAGCAGGGCCTCTGCGGGGGAGCTGTTTTTT. Protein product: CASRASAGELFF. The rearrangement joins TRBV7-8 to TRBJ2-2, with no clear D. V gave up 6 bases and J gave up 8 bases, with 10 bases separating them. The CDR3 consists of 12 residues. Germline assignment: CDR1 SGHVS and CDR2 FQNEAQ.

The sample holds a few counts of this clonotype. The rearrangement uses TRBV24-1 and TRBJ2-3; 10 bases map to TRBD2. This CDR3 has 16 amino acids. With V trimmed by 5 bases and J by 2 bases, 6 bases remained unmatched. Looked up from germline, CDR1 is KGHDR and CDR2 is SFDVKD. CDR3 DNA: TGTGCCACCAGTGCCCCACTAGCGGGGCACACAGATACGCAGTATTTT. It specifies CATSAPLAGHTDTQYF.

J is TRBJ1-2 and V is TRBV6-6, with D possibly TRBD1 on 5 matching bases. Trimming took off 0 bases at V and 4 bases at J, with 12 bases between the two ends. There are 15 residues in the CDR3. In germline, CDR1 is MNHNY, CDR2 SVGAGI (reference sequence). CDR3 nucleotide sequence: TGTGCCAGCAGTTACTCCCGGGACCGCTTCTATGGCTACACCTTC. This translates into CASSYSRDRFYGYTF.

This clonotype was counted between two and nine times. The rearrangement joins TRBV5-1 to TRBJ2-1; 9 nucleotides line up with TRBD2. Germline CDR1 reads SGHRS; CDR2 reads YFSETQ. The V segment lost 5 bases and the J segment 0 bases; nucleotides outside the gene matches: 9. The CDR3 covers 17 residues. CDR3 residues: CASRSSGGPSSYNEQFF. The CDR3, as DNA: TGCGCCAGCAGGAGTAGCGGGGGTCCAAGCTCCTACAATGAGCAGTTCTTC.

This clonotype occurred a few times. The rearrangement uses TRBV7-2 and TRBJ2-4; no definite D call. Germline CDR1 reads SGHTA; CDR2 reads FQGNSA. Trimming pared 8 bases from V and 3 bases from J, leaving 8 bases between. The CDR3 sequence is 12 residues long. In nucleotides, the CDR3 is TGTGCCAGCGCAGAAAGCAAAAACATTCAGTACTTC. This translates into CASAESKNIQYF.

The genes are TRBV18 and TRBJ2-7; no clear D. V shed 3 bases and J shed 4 bases, with 10 bases lying between them. The CDR3 contains 13 residues. Looked up from germline, CDR1 is KGHSH and CDR2 is LQKENI. The CDR3 region has the DNA TGTGCCAGCTCACCCGAATCAGGTTACGAGCAGTACTTC. This gives the protein CASSPESGYEQYF.

The chain combines TRBV12-3 or TRBV12-4 with TRBJ2-5; D call uncertain. This CDR3 has 10 amino acids. The V end lost 3 bases, the J end lost 8 bases, and 4 bases lay between the germline ends. The CDR3 nucleotides read TGTGCCAGCAGTTTGTTAACCCAGTACTTC. The encoded protein is CASSLLTQYF.

This clonotype was observed a handful of times. The J gene is TRBJ1-1, the V gene TRBV5-1; the D gene is possibly TRBD1 (5 bases). The length of the CDR3 is 20 residues. Trimming cost V 2 bases and J 5 bases, with 31 bases left between them. Germline V gene lookup returns CDR1 SGHRS and CDR2 YFSETQ. CDR3 residues: CASSLYPGVGVYEVGTEAFF. In nucleotides, the CDR3 is TGCGCCAGCAGCTTATATCCGGGGGTCGGGGTGTATGAGGTAGGGACTGAAGCTTTCTTT.

The chain has TRBV5-6 and TRBJ1-2; D remains ambiguous. Deletions cut 0 bases from V and 4 bases from J, with 4 bases between. The CDR3 extends over 12 amino acids. Per germline, CDR1 SGHDT and CDR2 YYEEEE. The CDR3 loop reads CASSLDPYGYTF. Here the CDR3 DNA reads TGTGCCAGCAGCTTGGATCCCTATGGCTACACCTTC.

This clonotype has just a few counts. The J gene is TRBJ1-1, the V gene TRBV7-8; D is undetermined. CDR3 length equals 15 residues. Trimming pared 1 base from V and 1 base from J, leaving 10 bases between. Per the germline V gene, CDR1 is SGHVS and CDR2 is FQNEAQ. This chain's CDR3 is CASSLVTLQNTEAFF. Here the CDR3 DNA reads TGTGCCAGCAGCTTAGTAACATTACAGAACACTGAAGCTTTCTTT.

This clonotype was detected a few times. V and J are TRBV7-2 and TRBJ1-6; 7 nucleotides align to TRBD1. CDR1 SGHTA and CDR2 FQGNSA come from the germline V gene. V was pared by 5 bases and J by 7 bases, with 5 bases of the junction left unmatched. The CDR3 loop spans 14 amino acids. CDR3 bases: TGTGCCAGCAGCCCGACAGGGCTAAATTCACCCCTCCACTTT. It yields the protein CASSPTGLNSPLHF. The whole variable domain, filled in from reference TRBV7-2 and TRBJ1-6, reads GAGVSQSPSNKVTEKGKDVELRCDPISGHTALYWYRQSLGQGLEFLIYFQGNSAPDKSGLPSDRFSAERTGGSVSTLTIQRTQQEDSAVYLCASSPTGLNSPLHFGNGTRLTVT.

This chain links TRBV5-1 with TRBJ1-2, with 9 bases matching TRBD1. The V segment lost 0 bases and the J segment 0 bases; nucleotides outside the gene matches: 3. Germline V gene data show CDR1 as SGHRS and CDR2 as YFSETQ. The CDR3 has 16 residues. The CDR3 here is CASSLVGQGANYGYTF. In DNA form, the CDR3 reads TGCGCCAGCAGCTTGGTGGGACAGGGAGCTAACTATGGCTACACCTTC.

This clonotype was seen more than once but under ten times. This rearrangement joins TRBV4-3 to TRBJ2-1; TRBD2 aligns across 9 bases. The J call is in doubt because the DNA end fits TRBJ2-5 better. The CDR3 runs 15 residues. In germline, CDR1 is LGHNA, CDR2 YSLEER. CDR3: CASSSRLAVQETQYF. DNA for the CDR3: TGCGCCAGCAGCTCAAGACTAGCGGTTCAAGAGACCCAGTACTTC.

This clonotype showed up just a few times. This may stem from a read error, because a much larger clone lies one nucleotide away. DNA of the CDR3: TGTGCCAGCGCATTAGCGGGGGGGCGCAATGAGCGGTTCTTC. Translated: CASALAGGRNERFF. This rearrangement joins TRBV7-3 to TRBJ2-5; 11 positions match TRBD2. The CDR3 consists of 14 residues. Germline V gene sequence: CDR1 SGHTA, CDR2 FQGTGA. Complete variable domain (other parts from reference TRBV7-3 and TRBJ2-5): GAGVSQTPSNKVTEKGKYVELRCDPISGHTALYWYRQSLGQGPEFLIYFQGTGAADDSGLPNDRFFAVRPEGSVSTLKIQRTERGDSAVYLCASALAGGRNERFFGPGTRLLVL.

The chain combines TRBV5-1 with TRBJ1-1; D not certain. This CDR3 comprises 14 residues. The V gene's germline CDR1 is SGHRS and CDR2 YFSETQ. Between the trimmed V and J ends, which lost 0 bases and 0 bases, there was a span of 6 bases. The CDR3 nucleotides read TGCGCCAGCAGCTTGGTGGCCATGAACACTGAAGCTTTCTTT. Protein sequence: CASSLVAMNTEAFF.

The chain carries TRBV6-6 and TRBJ2-5, with D possibly matching TRBD2 (6 bases). CDR3 length equals 13 residues. CDR1 is MNHNY and CDR2 is SVGAGI in the germline V gene (reference sequence). Between the trimmed V and J ends, which lost 8 bases and 0 bases, there was a span of 10 bases. The CDR3 is CASAAGYQETQYF. In nucleotides, the CDR3 is TGTGCCAGCGCGGCGGGATACCAAGAGACCCAGTACTTC.